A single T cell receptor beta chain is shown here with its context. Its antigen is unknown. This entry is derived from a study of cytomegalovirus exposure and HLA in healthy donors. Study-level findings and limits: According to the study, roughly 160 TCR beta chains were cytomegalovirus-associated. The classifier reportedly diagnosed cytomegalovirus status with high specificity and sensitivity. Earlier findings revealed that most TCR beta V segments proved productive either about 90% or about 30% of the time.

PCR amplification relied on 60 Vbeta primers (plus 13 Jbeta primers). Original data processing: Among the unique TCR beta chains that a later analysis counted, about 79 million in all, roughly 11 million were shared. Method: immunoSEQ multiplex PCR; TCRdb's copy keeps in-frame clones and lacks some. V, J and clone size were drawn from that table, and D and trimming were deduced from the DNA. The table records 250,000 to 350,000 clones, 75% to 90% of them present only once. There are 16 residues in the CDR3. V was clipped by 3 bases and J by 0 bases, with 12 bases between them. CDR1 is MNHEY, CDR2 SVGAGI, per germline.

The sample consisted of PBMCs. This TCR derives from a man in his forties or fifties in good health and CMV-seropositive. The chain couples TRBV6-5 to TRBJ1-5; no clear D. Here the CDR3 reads CASSYQQPNSNQPQHF. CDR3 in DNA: TGTGCCAGCAGTTATCAACAGCCTAATAGCAATCAGCCCCAGCATTTT.